This T cell receptor beta chain came from a study of blood T cell repertoires in COVID-19. Profiled with immunoSEQ multiplex PCR; TCRdb holds only in-frame clones, not every one. Among 45,000 to 65,000 clones, over 75% were seen once, and the ten largest hold roughly 5.3%. V was pared by 4 bases and J by 4 bases, with 7 bases of the junction left unmatched. The CDR3 is 16 amino acids. CDR1 is SGHTS, CDR2 YDEGEE, per germline. The sample was peripheral blood. The chain joins TRBV5-8 to TRBJ2-6; TRBD2 matches at 8 bases. The receptor was derived from a man older than 75 in a cohort sampled during active COVID-19. The CDR3 DNA reads TGTGCCAGCAGCCCGCGGGGGGCGGGAGGGGCCAACGTCCTGACTTTC. Protein product: CASSPRGAGGANVLTF.